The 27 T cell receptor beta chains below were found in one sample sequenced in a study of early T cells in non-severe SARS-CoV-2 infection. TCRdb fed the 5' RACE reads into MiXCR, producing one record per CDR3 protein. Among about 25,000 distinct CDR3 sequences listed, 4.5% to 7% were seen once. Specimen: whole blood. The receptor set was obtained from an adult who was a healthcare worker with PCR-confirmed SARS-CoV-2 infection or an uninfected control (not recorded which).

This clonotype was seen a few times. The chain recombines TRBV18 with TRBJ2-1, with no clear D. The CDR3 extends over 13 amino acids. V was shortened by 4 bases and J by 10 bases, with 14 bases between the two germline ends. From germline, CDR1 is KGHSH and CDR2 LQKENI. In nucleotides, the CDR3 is TGTGCCAGCTCACGTGAACACGGAATAGAGCAGTTCTTC. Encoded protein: CASSREHGIEQFF.

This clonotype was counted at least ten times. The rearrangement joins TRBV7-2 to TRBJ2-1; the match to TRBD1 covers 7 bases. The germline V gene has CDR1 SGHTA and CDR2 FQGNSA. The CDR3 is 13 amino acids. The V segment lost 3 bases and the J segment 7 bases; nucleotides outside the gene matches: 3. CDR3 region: CASSFAGGNEQFF. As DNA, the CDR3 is TGTGCCAGCAGCTTCGCAGGGGGAAATGAGCAGTTCTTC.

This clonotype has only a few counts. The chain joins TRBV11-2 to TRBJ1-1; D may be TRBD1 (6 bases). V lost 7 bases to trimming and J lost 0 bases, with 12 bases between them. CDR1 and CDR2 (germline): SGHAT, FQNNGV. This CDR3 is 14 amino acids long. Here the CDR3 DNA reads TGTGCCAGCAAAGACAACAGGGTGAACACTGAAGCTTTCTTT. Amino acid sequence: CASKDNRVNTEAFF.

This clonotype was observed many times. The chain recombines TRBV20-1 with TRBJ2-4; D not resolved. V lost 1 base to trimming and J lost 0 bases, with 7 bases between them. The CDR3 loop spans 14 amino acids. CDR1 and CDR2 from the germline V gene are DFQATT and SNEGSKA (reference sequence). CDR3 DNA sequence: TGCAGTGCTAGAGTCGACCTAGCCAAAAACATTCAGTACTTC. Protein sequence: CSARVDLAKNIQYF.

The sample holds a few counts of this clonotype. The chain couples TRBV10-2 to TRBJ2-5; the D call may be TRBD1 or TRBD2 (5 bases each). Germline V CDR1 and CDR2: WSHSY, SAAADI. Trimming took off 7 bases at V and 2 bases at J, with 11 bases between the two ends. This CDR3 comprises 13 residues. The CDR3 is CASKGRLQETQYF. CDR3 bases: TGCGCCAGCAAGGGACGGCTACAAGAGACCCAGTACTTC.

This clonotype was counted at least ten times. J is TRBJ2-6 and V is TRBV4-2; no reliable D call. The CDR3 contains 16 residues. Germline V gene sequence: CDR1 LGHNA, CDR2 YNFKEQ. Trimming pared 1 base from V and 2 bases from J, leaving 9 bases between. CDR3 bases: TGTGCCAGCAGCCAAGCTCAGTCTGCTGGGGCCAACGTCCTGACTTTC. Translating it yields CASSQAQSAGANVLTF.

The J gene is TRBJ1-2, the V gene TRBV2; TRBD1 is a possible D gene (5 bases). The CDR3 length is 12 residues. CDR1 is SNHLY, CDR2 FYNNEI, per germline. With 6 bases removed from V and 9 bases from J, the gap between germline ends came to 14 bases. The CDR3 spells CASSSEGRSYTF. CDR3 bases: TGTGCCAGCAGCAGTGAGGGGCGTAGCTACACCTTC.

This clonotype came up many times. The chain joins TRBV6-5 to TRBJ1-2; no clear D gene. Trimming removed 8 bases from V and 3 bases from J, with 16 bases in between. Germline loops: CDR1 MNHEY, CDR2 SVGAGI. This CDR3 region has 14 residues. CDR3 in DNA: TGTGCCAGCGCGGTAAGGTTGGGAGACTATGGCTACACCTTC. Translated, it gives CASAVRLGDYGYTF.

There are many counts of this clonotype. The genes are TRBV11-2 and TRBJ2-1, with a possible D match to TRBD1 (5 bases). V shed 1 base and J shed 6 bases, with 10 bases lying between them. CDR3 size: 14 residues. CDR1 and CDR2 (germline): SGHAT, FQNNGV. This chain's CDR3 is CASSLAGPRNEQFF. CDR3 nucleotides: TGTGCCAGCAGCTTAGCAGGGCCACGCAATGAGCAGTTCTTC.

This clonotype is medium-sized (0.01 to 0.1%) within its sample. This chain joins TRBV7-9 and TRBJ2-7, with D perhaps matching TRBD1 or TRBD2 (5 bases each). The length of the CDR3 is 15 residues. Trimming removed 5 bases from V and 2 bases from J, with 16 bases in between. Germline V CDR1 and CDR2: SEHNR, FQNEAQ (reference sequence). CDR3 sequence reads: CASSPGLLKPYEQYF. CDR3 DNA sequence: TGTGCCAGCAGCCCGGGGCTCCTGAAGCCCTACGAGCAGTACTTC.

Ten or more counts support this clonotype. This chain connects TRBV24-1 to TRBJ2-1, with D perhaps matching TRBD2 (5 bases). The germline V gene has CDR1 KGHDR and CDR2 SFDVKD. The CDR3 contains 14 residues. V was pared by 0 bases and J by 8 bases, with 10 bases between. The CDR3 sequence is CATSDLLGSDEQFF. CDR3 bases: TGTGCCACCAGTGATTTGCTAGGTAGCGATGAGCAGTTCTTC.

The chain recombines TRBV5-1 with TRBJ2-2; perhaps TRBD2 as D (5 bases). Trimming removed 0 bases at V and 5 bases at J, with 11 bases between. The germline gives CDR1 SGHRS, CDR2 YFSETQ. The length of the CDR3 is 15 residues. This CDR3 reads CASSLVSGRTGELFF. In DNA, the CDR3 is TGCGCCAGCAGCTTGGTCTCGGGGAGAACCGGGGAGCTGTTTTTT. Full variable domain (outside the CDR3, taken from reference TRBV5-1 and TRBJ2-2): KAGVTQTPRYLIKTRGQQVTLSCSPISGHRSVSWYQQTPGQGLQFLFEYFSETQRNKGNFPGRFSGRQFSNSRSEMNVSTLELGDSALYLCASSLVSGRTGELFFGEGSRLTVL.

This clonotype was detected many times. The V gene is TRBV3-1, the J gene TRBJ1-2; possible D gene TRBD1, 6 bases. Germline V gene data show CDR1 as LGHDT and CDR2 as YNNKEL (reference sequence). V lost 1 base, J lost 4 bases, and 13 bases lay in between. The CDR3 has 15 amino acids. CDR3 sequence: CASSQGGGRPYGYTF. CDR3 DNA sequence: TGTGCCAGCAGCCAAGGGGGGGGCCGCCCCTATGGCTACACCTTC.

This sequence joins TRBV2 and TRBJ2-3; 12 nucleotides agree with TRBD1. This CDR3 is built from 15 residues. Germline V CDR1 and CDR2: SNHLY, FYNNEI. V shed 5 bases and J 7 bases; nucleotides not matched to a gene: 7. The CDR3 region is CASSPGQGARHTQYF. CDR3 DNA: TGTGCCAGCAGTCCGGGACAGGGGGCGAGGCATACGCAGTATTTT.

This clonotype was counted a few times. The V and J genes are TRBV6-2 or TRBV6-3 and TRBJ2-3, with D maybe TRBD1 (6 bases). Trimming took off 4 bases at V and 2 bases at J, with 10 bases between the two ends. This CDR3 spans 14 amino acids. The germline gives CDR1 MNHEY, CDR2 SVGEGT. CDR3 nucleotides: TGTGCCAGCAGTTCAAGACAGGCCACAGATACGCAGTATTTT. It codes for CASSSRQATDTQYF.

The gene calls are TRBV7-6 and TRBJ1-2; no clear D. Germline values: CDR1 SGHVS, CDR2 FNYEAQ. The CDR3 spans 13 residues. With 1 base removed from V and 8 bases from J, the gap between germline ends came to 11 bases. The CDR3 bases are TGTGCCAGCAGCTTAGGGCCGCGGGAAGGCTACACCTTC. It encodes CASSLGPREGYTF.

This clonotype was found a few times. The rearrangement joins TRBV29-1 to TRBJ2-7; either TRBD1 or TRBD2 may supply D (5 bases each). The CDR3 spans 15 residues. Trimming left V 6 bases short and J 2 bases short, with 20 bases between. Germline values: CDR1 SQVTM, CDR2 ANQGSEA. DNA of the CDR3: TGCAGCGTCCGGGGCACCGACCCTGCCCCCTACGAGCAGTACTTC. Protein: CSVRGTDPAPYEQYF.

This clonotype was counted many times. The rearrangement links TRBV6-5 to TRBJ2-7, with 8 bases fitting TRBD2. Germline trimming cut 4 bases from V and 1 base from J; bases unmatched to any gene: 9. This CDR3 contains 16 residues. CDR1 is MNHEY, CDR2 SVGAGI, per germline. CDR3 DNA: TGTGCCAGCAGTTCCGGACTAGCCCTCCGGTCCTACGAGCAGTACTTC. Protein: CASSSGLALRSYEQYF.

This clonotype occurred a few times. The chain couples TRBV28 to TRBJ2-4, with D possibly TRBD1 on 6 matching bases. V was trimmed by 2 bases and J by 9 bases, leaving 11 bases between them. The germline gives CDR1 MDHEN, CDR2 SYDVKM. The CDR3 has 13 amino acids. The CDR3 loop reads CASSLGQLVIQYF. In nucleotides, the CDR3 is TGTGCCAGCAGTTTAGGACAGTTGGTCATTCAGTACTTC.

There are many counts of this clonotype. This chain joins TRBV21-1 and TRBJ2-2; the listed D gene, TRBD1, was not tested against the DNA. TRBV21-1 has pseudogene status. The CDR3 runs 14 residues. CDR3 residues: CASSPRGPDGELFF. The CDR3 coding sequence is TGTGCCAGCAGCCCCCGCGGCCCCGACGGGGAGCTGTTTTTT.

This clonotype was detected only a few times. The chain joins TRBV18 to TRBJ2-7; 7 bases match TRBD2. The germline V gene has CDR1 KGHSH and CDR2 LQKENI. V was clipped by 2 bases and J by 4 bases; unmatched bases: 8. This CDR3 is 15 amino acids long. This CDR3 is CASSPGNGGSYEQYF. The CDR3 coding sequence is TGTGCCAGCTCACCAGGGAACGGGGGGAGTTACGAGCAGTACTTC.

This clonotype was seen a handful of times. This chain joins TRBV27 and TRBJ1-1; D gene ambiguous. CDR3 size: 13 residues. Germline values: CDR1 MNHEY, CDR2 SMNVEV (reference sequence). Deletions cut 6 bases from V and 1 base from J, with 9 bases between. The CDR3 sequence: CASSPQQNTEAFF. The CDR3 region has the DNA TGTGCCAGCAGCCCACAGCAGAACACTGAAGCTTTCTTT.

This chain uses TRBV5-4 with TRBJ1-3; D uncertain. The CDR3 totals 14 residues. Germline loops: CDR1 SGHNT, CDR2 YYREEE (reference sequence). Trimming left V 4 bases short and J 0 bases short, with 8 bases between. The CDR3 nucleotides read TGTGCCAGCAGCAACCCCAGCTCTGGAAACACCATATATTTT. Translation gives CASSNPSSGNTIYF.

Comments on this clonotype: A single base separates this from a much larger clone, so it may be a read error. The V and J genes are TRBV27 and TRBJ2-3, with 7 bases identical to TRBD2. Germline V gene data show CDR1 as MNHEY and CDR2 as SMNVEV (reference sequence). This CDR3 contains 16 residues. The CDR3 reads CASSPSGSLSTDAQYF. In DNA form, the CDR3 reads TGTGCCAGCTCCCCTAGCGGTTCTCTTAGCACAGATGCGCAGTATTTT.

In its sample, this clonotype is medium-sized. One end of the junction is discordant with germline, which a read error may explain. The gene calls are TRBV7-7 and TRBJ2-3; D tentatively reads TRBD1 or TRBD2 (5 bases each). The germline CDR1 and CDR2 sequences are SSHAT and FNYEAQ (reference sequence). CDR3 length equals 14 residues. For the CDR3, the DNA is TGTGCTAGCAGCTTAGGGACCTCCACAGATACGCAGTATTTT. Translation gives CASSLGTSTDTQYF. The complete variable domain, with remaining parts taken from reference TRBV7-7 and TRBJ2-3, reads GAGVSQSPRYKVTKRGQDVTLRCDPISSHATLYWYQQALGQGPEFLTYFNYEAQPDKSGLPSDRFSAERPEGSISTLTIQRTEQRDSAMYRCASSLGTSTDTQYFGPGTRLTVL.

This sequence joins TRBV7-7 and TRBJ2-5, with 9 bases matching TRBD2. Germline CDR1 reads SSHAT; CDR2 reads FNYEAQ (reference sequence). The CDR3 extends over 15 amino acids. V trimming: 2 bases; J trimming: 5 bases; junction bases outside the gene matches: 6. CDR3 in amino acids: CASSLRVAGVETQYF. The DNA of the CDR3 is TGTGCCAGCAGCTTAAGGGTAGCGGGGGTGGAGACCCAGTACTTC.

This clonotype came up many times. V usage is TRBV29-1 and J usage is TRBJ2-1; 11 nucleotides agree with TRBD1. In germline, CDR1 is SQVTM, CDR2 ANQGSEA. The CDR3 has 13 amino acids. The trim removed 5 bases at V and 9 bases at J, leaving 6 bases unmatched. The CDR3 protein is CSVPGQGVSEQFF. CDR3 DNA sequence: TGCAGCGTTCCGGGACAGGGGGTCAGTGAGCAGTTCTTC.